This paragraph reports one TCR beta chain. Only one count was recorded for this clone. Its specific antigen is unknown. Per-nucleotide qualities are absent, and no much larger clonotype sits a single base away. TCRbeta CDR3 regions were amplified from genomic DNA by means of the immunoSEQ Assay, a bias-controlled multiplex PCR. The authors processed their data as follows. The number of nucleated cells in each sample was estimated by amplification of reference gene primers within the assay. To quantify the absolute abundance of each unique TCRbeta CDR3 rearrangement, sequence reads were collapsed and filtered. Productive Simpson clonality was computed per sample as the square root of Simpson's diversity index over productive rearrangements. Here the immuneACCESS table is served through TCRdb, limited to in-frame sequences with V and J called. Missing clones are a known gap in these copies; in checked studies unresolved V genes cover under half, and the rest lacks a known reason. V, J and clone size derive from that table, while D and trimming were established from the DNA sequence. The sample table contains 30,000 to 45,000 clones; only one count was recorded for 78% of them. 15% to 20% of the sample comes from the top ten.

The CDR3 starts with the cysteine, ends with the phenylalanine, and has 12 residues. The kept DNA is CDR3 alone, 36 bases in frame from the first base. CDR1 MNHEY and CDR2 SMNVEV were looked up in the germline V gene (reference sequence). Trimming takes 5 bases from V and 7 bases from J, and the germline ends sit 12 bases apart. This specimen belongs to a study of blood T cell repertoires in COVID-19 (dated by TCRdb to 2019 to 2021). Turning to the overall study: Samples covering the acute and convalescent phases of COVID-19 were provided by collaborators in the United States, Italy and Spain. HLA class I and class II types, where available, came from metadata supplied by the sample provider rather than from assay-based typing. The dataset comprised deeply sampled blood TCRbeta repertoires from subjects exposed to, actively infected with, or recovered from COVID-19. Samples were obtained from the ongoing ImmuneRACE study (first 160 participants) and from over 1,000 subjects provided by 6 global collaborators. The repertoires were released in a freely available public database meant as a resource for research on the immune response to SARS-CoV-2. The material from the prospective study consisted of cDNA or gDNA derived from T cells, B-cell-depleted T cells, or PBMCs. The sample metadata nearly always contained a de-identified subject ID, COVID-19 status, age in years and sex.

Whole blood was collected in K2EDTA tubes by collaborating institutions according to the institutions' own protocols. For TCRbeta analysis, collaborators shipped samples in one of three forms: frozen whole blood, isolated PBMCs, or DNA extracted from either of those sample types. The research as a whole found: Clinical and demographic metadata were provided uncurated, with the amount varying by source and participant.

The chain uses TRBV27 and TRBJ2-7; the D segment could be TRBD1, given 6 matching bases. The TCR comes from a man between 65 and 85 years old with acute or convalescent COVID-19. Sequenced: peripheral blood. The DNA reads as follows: TGTGCCAGCAGTACCCACAGGGAAGAGCAGTACTTC. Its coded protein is CASSTHREEQYF.